This T cell receptor (beta chain) was recorded in a study of blood T cell repertoires in COVID-19. Background on the study: T cells, B-cell-depleted T cells, or PBMCs provided the cDNA or gDNA that served as material.

V lost 5 bases to trimming and J lost 8 bases; unmatched junction nucleotides: 8. The CDR3 length is 14 residues. The germline gives CDR1 MDHEN, CDR2 SYDVKM. Sequencing used immunoSEQ multiplex PCR; TCRdb keeps in-frame clones, though not all of them. This table has hundreds of thousands of clones, 90% appearing once. The sequence was obtained from a woman under 30 with acute COVID-19. The material sequenced was PBMCs or T cells enriched from blood (not recorded which). V is TRBV28 and J is TRBJ2-1; TRBD1 matches at 8 bases. The CDR3 DNA sequence: TGTGCCAGCAGTCAAACAGGGGGAGCGGATGAGCAGTTCTTC. Translation gives CASSQTGGADEQFF.